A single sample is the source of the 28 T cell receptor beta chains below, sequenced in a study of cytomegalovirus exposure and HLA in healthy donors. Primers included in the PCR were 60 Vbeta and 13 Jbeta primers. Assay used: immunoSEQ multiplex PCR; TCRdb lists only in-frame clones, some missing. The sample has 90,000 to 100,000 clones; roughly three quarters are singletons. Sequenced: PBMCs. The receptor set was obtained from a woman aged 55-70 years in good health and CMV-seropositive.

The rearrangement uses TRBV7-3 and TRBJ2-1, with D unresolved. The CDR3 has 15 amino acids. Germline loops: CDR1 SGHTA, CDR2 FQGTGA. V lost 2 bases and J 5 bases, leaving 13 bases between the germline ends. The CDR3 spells CASSLGPDLNNEQFF. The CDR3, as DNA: TGTGCCAGCAGCTTAGGGCCCGACCTTAACAATGAGCAGTTCTTC.

Here the CDR3 DNA reads TGTGCCAGCAGTGACACAGGGGGTGGAAACACCATATATTTT. Amino acid sequence: CASSDTGGGNTIYF. The chain uses TRBV2 and TRBJ1-3, with 8 bases matching TRBD1. In germline, CDR1 is SNHLY, CDR2 FYNNEI. V gave up 3 bases and J gave up 3 bases; unmatched junction bases: 1. CDR3 length: 14 residues.

The CDR3 DNA sequence: TGTGCCAGCAGTGAGATGGCCAGCGGAAAACTGTTTTTT. Translation: CASSEMASGKLFF. This chain connects TRBV2 to TRBJ1-4; no reliable D call. Looked up from germline, CDR1 is SNHLY and CDR2 is FYNNEI. The V end lost 3 bases, the J end lost 10 bases, and 12 bases lay between the germline ends. This CDR3 spans 13 amino acids.

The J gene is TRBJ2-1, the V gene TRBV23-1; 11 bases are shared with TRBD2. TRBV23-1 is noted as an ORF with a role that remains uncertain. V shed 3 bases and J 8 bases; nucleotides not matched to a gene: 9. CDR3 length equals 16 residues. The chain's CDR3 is CASSHLLAGAFYEQFF. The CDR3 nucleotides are TGCGCCAGCAGTCACCTACTAGCGGGAGCCTTCTATGAGCAGTTCTTC.

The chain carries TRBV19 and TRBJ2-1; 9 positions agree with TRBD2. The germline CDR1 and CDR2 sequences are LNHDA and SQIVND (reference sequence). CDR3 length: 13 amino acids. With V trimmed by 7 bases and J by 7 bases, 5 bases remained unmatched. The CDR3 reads CASTLAGTNEQFF. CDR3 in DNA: TGTGCCAGTACACTAGCGGGTACGAATGAGCAGTTCTTC. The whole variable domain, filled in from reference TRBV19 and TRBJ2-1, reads DGGITQSPKYLFRKEGQNVTLSCEQNLNHDAMYWYRQDPGQGLRLIYYSQIVNDFQKGDIAEGYSVSREKKESFPLTVTSAQKNPTAFYLCASTLAGTNEQFFGPGTRLTVL.

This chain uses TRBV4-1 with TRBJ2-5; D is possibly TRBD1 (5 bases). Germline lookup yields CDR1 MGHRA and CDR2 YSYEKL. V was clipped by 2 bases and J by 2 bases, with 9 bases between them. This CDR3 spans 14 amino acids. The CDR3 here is CASSQWGSQETQYF. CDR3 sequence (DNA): TGCGCCAGCAGCCAATGGGGCAGTCAAGAGACCCAGTACTTC.

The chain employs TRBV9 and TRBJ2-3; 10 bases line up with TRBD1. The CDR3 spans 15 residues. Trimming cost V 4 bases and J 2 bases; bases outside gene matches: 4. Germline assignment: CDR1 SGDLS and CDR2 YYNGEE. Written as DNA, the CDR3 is TGTGCCAGCAGCTTCGGGACAGGGGCCACAGATACGCAGTATTTT. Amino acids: CASSFGTGATDTQYF. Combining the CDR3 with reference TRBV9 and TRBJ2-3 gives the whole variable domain DSGVTQTPKHLITATGQRVTLRCSPRSGDLSVYWYQQSLDQGLQFLIQYYNGEERAKGNILERFSAQQFPDLHSELNLSSLELGDSALYFCASSFGTGATDTQYFGPGTRLTVL.

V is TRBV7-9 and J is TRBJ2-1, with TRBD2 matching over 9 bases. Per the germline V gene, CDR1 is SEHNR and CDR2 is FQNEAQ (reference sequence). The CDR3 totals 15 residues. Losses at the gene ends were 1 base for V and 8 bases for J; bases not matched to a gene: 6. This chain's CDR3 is CASSLGLAEVDEQFF. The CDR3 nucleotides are TGTGCCAGCAGCTTAGGACTAGCGGAGGTCGATGAGCAGTTCTTC.

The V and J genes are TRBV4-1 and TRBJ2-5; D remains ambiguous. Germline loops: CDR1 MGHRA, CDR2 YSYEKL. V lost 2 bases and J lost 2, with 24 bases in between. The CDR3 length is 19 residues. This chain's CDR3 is CASSQSFNKPHSGQETQYF. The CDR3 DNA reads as TGCGCCAGCAGCCAATCTTTTAACAAACCCCATTCAGGTCAAGAGACCCAGTACTTC.

This chain's CDR3 is CASSEASEREDTEQFF. CDR3 sequence (DNA): TGTGCCAGCAGTGAAGCGTCTGAGCGGGAGGATACTGAGCAGTTCTTC. This chain uses TRBV2 with TRBJ2-1, with 9 positions matching TRBD2. Germline V gene lookup returns CDR1 SNHLY and CDR2 FYNNEI. Trimming took 0 bases from V and 9 from J; bases not matched to a gene: 9. CDR3 size: 16 residues.

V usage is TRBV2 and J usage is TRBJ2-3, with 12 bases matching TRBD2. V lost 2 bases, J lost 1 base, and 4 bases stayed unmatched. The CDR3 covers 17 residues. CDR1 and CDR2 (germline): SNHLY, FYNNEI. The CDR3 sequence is CASSELAGGPRTDTQYF. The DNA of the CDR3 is TGTGCCAGCAGTGAACTAGCGGGAGGGCCTCGCACAGATACGCAGTATTTT. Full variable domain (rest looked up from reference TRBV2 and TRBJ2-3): EPEVTQTPSHQVTQMGQEVILRCVPISNHLYFYWYRQILGQKVEFLVSFYNNEISEKSEIFDDQFSVERPDGSNFTLKIRSTKLEDSAMYFCASSELAGGPRTDTQYFGPGTRLTVL.

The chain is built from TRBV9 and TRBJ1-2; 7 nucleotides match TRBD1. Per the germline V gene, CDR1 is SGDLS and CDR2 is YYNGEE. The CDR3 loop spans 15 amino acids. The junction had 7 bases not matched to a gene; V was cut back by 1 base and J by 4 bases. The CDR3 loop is CASSVTIRQGYGYTF. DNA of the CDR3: TGTGCCAGCAGCGTAACCATCCGACAGGGCTATGGCTACACCTTC.

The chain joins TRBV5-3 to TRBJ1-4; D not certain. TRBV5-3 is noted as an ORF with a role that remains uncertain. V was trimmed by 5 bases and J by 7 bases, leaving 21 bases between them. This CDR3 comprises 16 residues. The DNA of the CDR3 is TGTGCCAGAAGAGAGCAGCGGGGTGTTCAAGGTGAAAAACTGTTTTTT. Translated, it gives CARREQRGVQGEKLFF.

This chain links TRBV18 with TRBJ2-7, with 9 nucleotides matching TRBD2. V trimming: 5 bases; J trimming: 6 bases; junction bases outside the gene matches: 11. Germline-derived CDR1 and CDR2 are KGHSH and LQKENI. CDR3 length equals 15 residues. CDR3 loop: CASSSNSGSFGEQYF. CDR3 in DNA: TGTGCCAGCTCAAGTAATAGCGGGAGCTTCGGCGAGCAGTACTTC.

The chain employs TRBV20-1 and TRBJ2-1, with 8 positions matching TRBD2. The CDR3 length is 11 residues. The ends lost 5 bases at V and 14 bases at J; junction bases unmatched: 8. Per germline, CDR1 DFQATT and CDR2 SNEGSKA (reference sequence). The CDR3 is CSASYREGKFF. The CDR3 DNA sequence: TGCAGTGCTTCCTATCGGGAGGGGAAGTTCTTC.

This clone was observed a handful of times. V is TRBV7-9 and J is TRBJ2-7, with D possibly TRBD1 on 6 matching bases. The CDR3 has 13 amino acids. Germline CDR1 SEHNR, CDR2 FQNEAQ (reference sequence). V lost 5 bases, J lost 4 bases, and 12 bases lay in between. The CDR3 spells CASSRIGGYEQYF. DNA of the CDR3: TGTGCCAGCAGCCGAATAGGGGGATACGAGCAGTACTTC.

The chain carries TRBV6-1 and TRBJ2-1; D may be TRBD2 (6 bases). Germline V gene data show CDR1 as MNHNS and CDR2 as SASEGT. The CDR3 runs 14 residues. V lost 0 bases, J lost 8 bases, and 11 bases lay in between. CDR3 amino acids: CASSEAGREDEQFF. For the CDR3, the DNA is TGTGCCAGCAGTGAAGCGGGAAGGGAGGATGAGCAGTTCTTC.

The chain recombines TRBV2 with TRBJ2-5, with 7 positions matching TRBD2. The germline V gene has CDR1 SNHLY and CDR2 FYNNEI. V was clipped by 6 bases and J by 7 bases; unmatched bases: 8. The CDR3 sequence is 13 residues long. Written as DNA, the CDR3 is TGTGCCAGCAGCGGGACTAATAGTGGGACCCAGTACTTC. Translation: CASSGTNSGTQYF.

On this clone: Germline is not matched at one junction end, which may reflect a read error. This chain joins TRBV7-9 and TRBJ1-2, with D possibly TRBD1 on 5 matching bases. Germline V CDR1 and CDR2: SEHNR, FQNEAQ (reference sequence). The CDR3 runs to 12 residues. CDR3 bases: TGTTCCAGCAGTGGGCAGGGCTATGGCTACACCTTC. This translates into CSSSGQGYGYTF.

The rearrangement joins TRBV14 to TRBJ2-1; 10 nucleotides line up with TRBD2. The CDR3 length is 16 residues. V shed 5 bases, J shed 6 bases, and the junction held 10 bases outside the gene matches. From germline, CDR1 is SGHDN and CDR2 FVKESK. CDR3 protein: CASSNLAGGPINEQFF. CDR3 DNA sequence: TGTGCCAGCAGCAACTTAGCGGGAGGACCAATCAATGAGCAGTTCTTC.

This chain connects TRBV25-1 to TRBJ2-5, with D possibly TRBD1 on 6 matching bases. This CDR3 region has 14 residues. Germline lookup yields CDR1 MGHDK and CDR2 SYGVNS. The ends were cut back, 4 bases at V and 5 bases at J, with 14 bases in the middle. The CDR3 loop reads CASSVRGSIETQYF. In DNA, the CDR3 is TGTGCCAGCAGTGTCAGGGGTAGCATCGAGACCCAGTACTTC.

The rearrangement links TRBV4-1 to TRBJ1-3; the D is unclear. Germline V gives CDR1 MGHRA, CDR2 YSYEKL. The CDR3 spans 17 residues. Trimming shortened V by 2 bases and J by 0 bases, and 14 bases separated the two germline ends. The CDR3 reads CASSQKPRVVSGNTIYF. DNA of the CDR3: TGCGCCAGCAGCCAAAAGCCCCGTGTCGTCTCTGGAAACACCATATATTTT.

CDR3 sequence: CASSYSPGRDQYF. The CDR3 nucleotides are TGTGCCAGCAGTTACTCCCCTGGCAGGGACCAGTACTTC. This chain uses TRBV6-5 with TRBJ2-5; D is perhaps TRBD1 (5 bases). Germline values: CDR1 MNHEY, CDR2 SVGAGI. V was shortened by 0 bases and J by 10 bases, with 12 bases between the two germline ends. This CDR3 has 13 amino acids.

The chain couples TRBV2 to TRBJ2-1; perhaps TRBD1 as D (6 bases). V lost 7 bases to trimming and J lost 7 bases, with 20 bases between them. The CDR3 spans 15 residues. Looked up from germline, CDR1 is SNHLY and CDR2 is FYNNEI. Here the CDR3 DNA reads TGTGCCAGCATTATAGGGGGTTCGGTGGGAAATGAGCAGTTCTTC. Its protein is CASIIGGSVGNEQFF.

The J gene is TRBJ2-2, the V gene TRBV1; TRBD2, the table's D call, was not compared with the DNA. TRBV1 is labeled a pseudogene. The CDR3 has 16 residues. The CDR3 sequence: CTSSRGLAGGTGELFF. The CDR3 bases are TGCACCAGCAGCCGAGGACTAGCGGGAGGGACCGGGGAGCTGTTTTTT.

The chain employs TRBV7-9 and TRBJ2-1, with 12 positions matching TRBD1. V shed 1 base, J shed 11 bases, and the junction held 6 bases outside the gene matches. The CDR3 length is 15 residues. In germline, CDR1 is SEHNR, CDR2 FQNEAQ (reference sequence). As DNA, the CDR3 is TGTGCCAGCAGCTTAGGGGGACAGGGGGCGAGTAAGCAGTTCTTC. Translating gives CASSLGGQGASKQFF.

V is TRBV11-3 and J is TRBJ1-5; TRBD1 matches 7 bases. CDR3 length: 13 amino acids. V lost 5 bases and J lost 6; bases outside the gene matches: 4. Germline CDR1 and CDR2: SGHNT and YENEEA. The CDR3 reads CASSLKGAQPQHF. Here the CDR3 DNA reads TGTGCCAGCAGCCTAAAGGGGGCTCAGCCCCAGCATTTT. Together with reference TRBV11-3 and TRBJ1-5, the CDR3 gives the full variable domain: EAGVVQSPRYKIIEKKQPVAFWCNPISGHNTLYWYLQNLGQGPELLIRYENEEAVDDSQLPKDRFSAERLKGVDSTLKIQPAELGDSAVYLCASSLKGAQPQHFGDGTRLSIL.

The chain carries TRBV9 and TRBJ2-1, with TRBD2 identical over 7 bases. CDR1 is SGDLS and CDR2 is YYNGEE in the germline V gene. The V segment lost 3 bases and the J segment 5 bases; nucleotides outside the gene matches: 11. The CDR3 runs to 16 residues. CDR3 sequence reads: CASSGNLAATNNEQFF. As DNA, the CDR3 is TGTGCCAGCAGCGGGAACCTAGCGGCTACTAACAATGAGCAGTTCTTC.